This T cell receptor beta chain came from a study of T cell responses to AZD1222 COVID-19 vaccine. Study-wide background: Second-dose schedules of about 4 or about 12 weeks were combined. Broader study findings: A mostly white British donor set with more females was recruited, and clonal diversity was possibly underestimated. Along spike, vaccine-associated CD4 TCRs were found throughout, with dominance at 160-218 and 743-854.

The CDR3 length is 15 residues. Germline CDR1 MNHEY, CDR2 SVGEGT. V dropped 4 bases and J dropped 3; count of bases not matched to a gene: 1. Note on this clone: Its antigen remains unidentified.

Only in-frame clones appear in the TCRdb table, and some are missing; sequencing was by immunoSEQ multiplex PCR. Of over 95,000 clones listed, around nine tenths are singletons. The sequenced sample was peripheral blood, obtained on day 0 of AZD1222 vaccination. This clonotype was obtained from an adult in good health. This chain uses TRBV6-2 or TRBV6-3 with TRBJ2-2, with 11 nucleotides matching TRBD2. The CDR3 DNA follows: TGTGCCAGCAGTTTGGGACTAGCGGACACCGGGGAGCTGTTTTTT. Its translation: CASSLGLADTGELFF.